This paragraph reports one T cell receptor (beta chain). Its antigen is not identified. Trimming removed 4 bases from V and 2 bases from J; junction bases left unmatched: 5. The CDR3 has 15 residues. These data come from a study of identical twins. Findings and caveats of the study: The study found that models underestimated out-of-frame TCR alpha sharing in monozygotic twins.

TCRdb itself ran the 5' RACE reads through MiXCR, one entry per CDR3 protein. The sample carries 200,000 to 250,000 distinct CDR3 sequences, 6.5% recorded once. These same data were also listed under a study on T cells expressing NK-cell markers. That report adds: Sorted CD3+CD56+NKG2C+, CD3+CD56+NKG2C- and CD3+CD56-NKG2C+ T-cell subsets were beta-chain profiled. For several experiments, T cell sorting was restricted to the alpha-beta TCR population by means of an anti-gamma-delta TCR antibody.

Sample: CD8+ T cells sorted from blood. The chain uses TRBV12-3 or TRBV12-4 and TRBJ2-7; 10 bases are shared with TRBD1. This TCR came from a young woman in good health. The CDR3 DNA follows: TGTGCCAGCAGTTCGTCCGGACAGGGGGCCTACGAGCAGTACTTC. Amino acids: CASSSSGQGAYEQYF.